This TCR beta chain was profiled in a study of blood T cell repertoires in COVID-19. Study information: The analysed material was cDNA or gDNA that came from T cells, B-cell-depleted T cells, or PBMCs.

Using immunoSEQ multiplex PCR, the repertoire was profiled, and TCRdb retains in-frame clones only, with some absent. This repertoire shows 300,000 or so clones, approximately 90% found once; its top ten account for approximately 5%. Germline CDR1 reads MNHNY; CDR2 reads SVGAGI (reference sequence). The CDR3 is made up of 13 amino acids. V lost 8 bases and J 3 bases, leaving 11 bases between the germline ends. The receptor was derived from a woman in her 30s who had recovered from COVID-19. The sequenced sample was PBMCs or T cells enriched from blood (not recorded which). This sequence joins TRBV6-6 and TRBJ2-1; weak D call: TRBD2 (6 bases). The DNA for the CDR3 is TGTGCCAGCGTAACTAGCTACTACAATGAGCAGTTCTTC. Translating gives CASVTSYYNEQFF.